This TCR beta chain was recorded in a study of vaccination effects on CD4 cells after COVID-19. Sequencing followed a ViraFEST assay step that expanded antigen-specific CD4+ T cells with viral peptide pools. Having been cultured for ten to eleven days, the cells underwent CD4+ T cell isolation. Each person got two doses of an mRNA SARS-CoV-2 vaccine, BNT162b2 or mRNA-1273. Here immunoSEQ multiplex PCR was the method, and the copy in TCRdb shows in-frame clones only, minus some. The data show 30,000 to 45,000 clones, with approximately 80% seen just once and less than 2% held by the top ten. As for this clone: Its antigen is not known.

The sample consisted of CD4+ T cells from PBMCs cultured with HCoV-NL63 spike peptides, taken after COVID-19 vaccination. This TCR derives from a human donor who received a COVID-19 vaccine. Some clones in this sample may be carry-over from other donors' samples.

CDR3 region: CASSPPGGREFTDTQYF. In DNA, the CDR3 is TGTGCCAGCTCACCACCCGGCGGCAGGGAGTTCACAGATACGCAGTATTTT. This chain connects TRBV18 to TRBJ2-3, with D tentatively TRBD1 or TRBD2 (5 bases each). This CDR3 has 17 residues. Between the trimmed V and J ends, which lost 0 bases and 2 bases, there was a span of 15 bases. Germline assignment: CDR1 KGHSH and CDR2 LQKENI.